This T cell receptor beta chain was profiled in a study of T-cell reconstitution after alpha-beta-depleted transplantation in children. The V end lost 3 bases, the J end lost 8 bases, and 14 bases lay between the germline ends. Germline CDR1 is DFQATT and CDR2 is SNEGSKA (reference sequence). The length of the CDR3 is 13 residues. Unique molecular identifiers tagged the TCRbeta library. TCRdb used MiXCR to reprocess the PCR reads, holding one entry per CDR3 protein. The profile shows about 420,000 distinct CDR3 sequences, about a tenth of them singletons. This clonotype was sampled from a human donor who donated a stem cell graft to a child with acute myeloid leukemia. Material: PBMCs from the stem cell graft donor, obtained from the stem cell graft. This chain connects TRBV20-1 to TRBJ2-1; possibly TRBD1 for D (6 bases). CDR3 in amino acids: CSARGAEVDEQFF. The DNA for the CDR3 is TGCAGTGCTAGGGGGGCCGAGGTCGATGAGCAGTTCTTC.